This T cell receptor (beta chain) was recovered during a study of tumor and adjacent non-tumor tissue in lung cancer. The library came from three nested PCR rounds adapted from ARM-PCR protocols. Each CDR3 protein is one row after TCRdb ran MiXCR on the multiplex PCR reads. The table has tens of thousands of distinct CDR3 sequences, around two thirds seen once; the top ten hold less than 40%. Whole-study findings and limits: Compared with tumor, normal lung showed significantly lower TCR diversity.

No cell sorting was done before RNA was extracted from the tissue. Distant lung tissue was collected more than 3 cm away from the tumor edge. The V gene's germline CDR1 is SGHAT and CDR2 FQDESV (reference sequence). There are 12 residues in the CDR3. Of note for this clonotype: Antigen unknown. One junction end does not reproduce the germline sequence, and a read error may be involved.

Sequenced: distant non-tumor lung tissue. The receptor's source is a man in his 70s with non-small cell lung cancer. The chain joins TRBV11-1 to TRBJ1-1; D not resolved. CDR3: CATGPRNIEAFF. The CDR3 DNA reads as TGTGCCACCGGCCCAAGGAACATTGAAGCTTTCTTT.